This TCR beta chain comes out of a study of cytomegalovirus exposure and HLA in healthy donors. Overall study results and limits: Using the classifier, cytomegalovirus status was reportedly diagnosed with high specificity and sensitivity.

The CDR3 is 15 amino acids. After removal of 5 bases from V and 8 bases from J, the junction contained 14 bases not matched to a gene. CDR1 SGHVS and CDR2 FQNEAQ come from the germline V gene. A note on this clone: Antigen unknown.

PCR employed 60 Vbeta and 13 Jbeta primers. Method: immunoSEQ multiplex PCR; TCRdb's copy keeps in-frame clones and lacks some. The table has 150,000 to 200,000 clones, about 76% seen once; the top ten hold 7.4%. The sample comprised PBMCs. The chain recombines TRBV7-8 with TRBJ1-2; the match to TRBD1 covers 7 bases. The TCR sequence derives from a male donor in good health and CMV-seropositive. The DNA for the CDR3 is TGTGCCAGCAGCGAGCCCCGACAGGGTTGGAACGGCTACACCTTC. This sequence encodes CASSEPRQGWNGYTF.